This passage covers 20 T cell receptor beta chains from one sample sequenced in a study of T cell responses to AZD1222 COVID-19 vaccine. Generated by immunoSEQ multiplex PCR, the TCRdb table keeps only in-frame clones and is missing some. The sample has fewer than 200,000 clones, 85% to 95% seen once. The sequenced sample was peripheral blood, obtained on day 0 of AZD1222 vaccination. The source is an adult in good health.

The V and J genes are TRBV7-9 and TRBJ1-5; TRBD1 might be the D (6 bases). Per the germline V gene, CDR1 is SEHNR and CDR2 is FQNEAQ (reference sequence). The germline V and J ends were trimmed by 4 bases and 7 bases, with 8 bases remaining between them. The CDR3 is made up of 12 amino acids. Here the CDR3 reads CASSSGDQPQHF. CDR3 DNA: TGTGCCAGCAGCTCAGGGGACCAGCCCCAGCATTTT.

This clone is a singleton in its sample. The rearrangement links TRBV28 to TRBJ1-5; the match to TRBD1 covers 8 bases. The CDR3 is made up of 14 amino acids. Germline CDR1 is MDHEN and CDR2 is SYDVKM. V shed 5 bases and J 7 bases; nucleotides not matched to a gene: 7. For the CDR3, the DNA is TGTGCCAGCAGTACGGACAGGGTAGTCCAGCCCCAGCATTTT. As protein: CASSTDRVVQPQHF. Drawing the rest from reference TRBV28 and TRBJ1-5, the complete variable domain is DVKVTQSSRYLVKRTGEKVFLECVQDMDHENMFWYRQDPGLGLRLIYFSYDVKMKEKGDIPEGYSVSREKKERFSLILESASTNQTSMYLCASSTDRVVQPQHFGDGTRLSIL.

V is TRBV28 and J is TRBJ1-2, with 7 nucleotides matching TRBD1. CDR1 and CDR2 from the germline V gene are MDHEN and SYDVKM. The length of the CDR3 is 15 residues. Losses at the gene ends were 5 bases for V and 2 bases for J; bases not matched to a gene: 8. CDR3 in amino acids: CASSPGDSLNYGYTF. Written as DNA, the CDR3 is TGTGCCAGCAGTCCCGGGGACAGCCTAAACTATGGCTACACCTTC.

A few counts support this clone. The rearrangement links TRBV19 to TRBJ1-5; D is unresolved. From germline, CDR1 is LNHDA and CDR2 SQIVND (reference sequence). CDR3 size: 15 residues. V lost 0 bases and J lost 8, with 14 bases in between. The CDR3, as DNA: TGTGCCAGTAGTATAGATGGGAACCGCTGGGAGCCCCAGCATTTT. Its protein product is CASSIDGNRWEPQHF. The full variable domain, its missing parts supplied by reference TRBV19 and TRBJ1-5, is DGGITQSPKYLFRKEGQNVTLSCEQNLNHDAMYWYRQDPGQGLRLIYYSQIVNDFQKGDIAEGYSVSREKKESFPLTVTSAQKNPTAFYLCASSIDGNRWEPQHFGDGTRLSIL.

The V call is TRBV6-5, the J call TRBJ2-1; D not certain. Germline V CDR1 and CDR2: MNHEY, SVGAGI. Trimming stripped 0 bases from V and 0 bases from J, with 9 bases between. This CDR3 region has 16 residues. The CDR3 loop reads CASSYSFRYSYNEQFF. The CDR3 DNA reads TGTGCCAGCAGTTACTCGTTCCGATACTCCTACAATGAGCAGTTCTTC.

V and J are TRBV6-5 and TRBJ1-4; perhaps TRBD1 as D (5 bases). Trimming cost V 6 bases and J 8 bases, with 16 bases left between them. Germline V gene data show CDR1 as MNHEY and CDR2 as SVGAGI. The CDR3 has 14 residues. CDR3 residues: CASRQDGFQEKLFF. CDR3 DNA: TGTGCCAGCAGACAGGACGGGTTTCAAGAAAAACTGTTTTTT.

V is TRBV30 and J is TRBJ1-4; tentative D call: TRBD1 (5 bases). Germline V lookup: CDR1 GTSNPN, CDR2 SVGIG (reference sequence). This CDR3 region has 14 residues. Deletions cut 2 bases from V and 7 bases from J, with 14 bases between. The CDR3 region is CAWSPGLGAEKLFF. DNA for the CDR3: TGTGCCTGGAGTCCAGGGTTGGGTGCTGAAAAACTGTTTTTT. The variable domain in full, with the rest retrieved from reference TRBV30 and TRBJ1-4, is SQTIHQWPATLVQPVGSPLSLECTVEGTSNPNLYWYRQAAGRGLQLLFYSVGIGQISSEVPQNLSASRPQDRQFILSSKKLLLSDSGFYLCAWSPGLGAEKLFFGSGTQLSVL.

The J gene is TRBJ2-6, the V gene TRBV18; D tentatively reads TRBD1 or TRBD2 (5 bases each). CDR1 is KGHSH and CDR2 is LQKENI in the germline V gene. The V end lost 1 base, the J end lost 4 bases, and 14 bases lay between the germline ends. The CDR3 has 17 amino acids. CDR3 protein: CASSPLLEGSGANVLTF. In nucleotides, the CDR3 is TGTGCCAGCTCACCACTACTCGAGGGGAGCGGGGCCAACGTCCTGACTTTC.

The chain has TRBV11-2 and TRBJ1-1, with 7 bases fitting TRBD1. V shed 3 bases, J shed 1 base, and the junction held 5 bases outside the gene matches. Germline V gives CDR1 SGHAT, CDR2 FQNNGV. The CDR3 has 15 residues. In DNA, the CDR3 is TGTGCCAGCAGCTTCCGACAGGGCTCGAACACTGAAGCTTTCTTT. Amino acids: CASSFRQGSNTEAFF.

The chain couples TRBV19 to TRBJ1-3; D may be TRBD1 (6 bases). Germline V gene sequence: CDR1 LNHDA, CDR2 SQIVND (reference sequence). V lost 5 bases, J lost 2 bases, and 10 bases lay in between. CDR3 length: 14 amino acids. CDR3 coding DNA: TGTGCCAGTAGTTCCGGGACAACTGGAAACACCATATATTTT. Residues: CASSSGTTGNTIYF.

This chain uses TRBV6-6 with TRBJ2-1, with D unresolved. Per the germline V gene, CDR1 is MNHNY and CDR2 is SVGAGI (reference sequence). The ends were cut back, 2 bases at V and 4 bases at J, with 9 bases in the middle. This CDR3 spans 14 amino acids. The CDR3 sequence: CASSYRTDYNEQFF. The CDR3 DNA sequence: TGTGCCAGCAGTTACCGGACGGATTACAATGAGCAGTTCTTC.

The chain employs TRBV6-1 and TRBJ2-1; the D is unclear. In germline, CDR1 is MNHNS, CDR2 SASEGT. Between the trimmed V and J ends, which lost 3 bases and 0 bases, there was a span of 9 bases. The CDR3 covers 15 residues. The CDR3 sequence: CASSDGRSSYNEQFF. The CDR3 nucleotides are TGTGCCAGCAGTGACGGCAGGAGCTCCTACAATGAGCAGTTCTTC.

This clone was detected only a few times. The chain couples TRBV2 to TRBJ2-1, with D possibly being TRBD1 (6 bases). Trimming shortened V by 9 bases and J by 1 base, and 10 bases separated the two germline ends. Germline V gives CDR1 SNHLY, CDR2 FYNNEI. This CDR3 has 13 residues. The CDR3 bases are TGTGCCAGTCAGAGGGGGTCCTACAATGAGCAGTTCTTC. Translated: CASQRGSYNEQFF.

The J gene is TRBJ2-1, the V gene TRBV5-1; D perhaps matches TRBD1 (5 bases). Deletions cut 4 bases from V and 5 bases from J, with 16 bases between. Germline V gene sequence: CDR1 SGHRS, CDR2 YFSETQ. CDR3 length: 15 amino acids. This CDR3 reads CASSVPQGSDNEQFF. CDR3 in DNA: TGCGCCAGCAGCGTACCCCAGGGAAGCGACAATGAGCAGTTCTTC.

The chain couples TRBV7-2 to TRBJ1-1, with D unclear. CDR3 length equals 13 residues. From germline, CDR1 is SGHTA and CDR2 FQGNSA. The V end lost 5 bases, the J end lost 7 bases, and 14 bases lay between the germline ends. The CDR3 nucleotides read TGTGCCAGCAGCCCCCTAGTACGGAATGAAGCTTTCTTT. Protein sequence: CASSPLVRNEAFF.

This CDR3 reads CASTLQGGLSSSGYTF. CDR3 in DNA: TGTGCCAGTACCCTTCAGGGCGGCCTTTCGTCTTCCGGCTACACCTTC. This chain uses TRBV19 with TRBJ1-2, with a weak D call TRBD1 (5 bases). Trimming took off 7 bases at V and 8 bases at J, with 26 bases between the two ends. CDR3 length: 16 amino acids. Germline V gene data show CDR1 as LNHDA and CDR2 as SQIVND (reference sequence). Together with reference TRBV19 and TRBJ1-2, the CDR3 gives the full variable domain: DGGITQSPKYLFRKEGQNVTLSCEQNLNHDAMYWYRQDPGQGLRLIYYSQIVNDFQKGDIAEGYSVSREKKESFPLTVTSAQKNPTAFYLCASTLQGGLSSSGYTFGSGTRLTVV.

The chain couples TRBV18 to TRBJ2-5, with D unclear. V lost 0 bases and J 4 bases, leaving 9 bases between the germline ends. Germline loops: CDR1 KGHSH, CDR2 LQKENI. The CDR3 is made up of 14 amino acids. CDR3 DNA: TGTGCCAGCTCACCACCGTTGGGCCCAGAGACCCAGTACTTC. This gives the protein CASSPPLGPETQYF.

Here the CDR3 DNA reads TGTGCCAGCAGTACCGGACAGGTGAACACCGGGGAGCTGTTTTTT. Translating gives CASSTGQVNTGELFF. The chain joins TRBV6-5 to TRBJ2-2; 7 bases fit TRBD1. Germline assignment: CDR1 MNHEY and CDR2 SVGAGI. V lost 5 bases and J lost 1; bases outside the gene matches: 4. The CDR3 loop spans 15 amino acids.

Written as DNA, the CDR3 is TGCGCCAGCAGCCAAGAAGGGGGGCGTATATCCGGCTACACCTTC. Protein: CASSQEGGRISGYTF. V and J are TRBV4-3 and TRBJ1-2; possibly TRBD1 for D (6 bases). Deletions cut 0 bases from V and 8 bases from J, with 16 bases between. The CDR3 consists of 15 residues. Germline CDR1 is LGHNA and CDR2 is YSLEER.

The CDR3 sequence is CAISESRQGVIYGYTF. The CDR3, as DNA: TGTGCCATCAGTGAGTCCAGACAGGGGGTAATATATGGCTACACCTTC. This chain connects TRBV10-3 to TRBJ1-2; 9 bases map to TRBD1. There are 16 residues in the CDR3. Trimming removed 0 bases from V and 5 bases from J; junction bases left unmatched: 7. Germline V gene sequence: CDR1 ENHRY, CDR2 SYGVKD.